This T cell receptor beta chain was sequenced during a study of T cells in Graves' hyperthyroidism and ophthalmopathy. Concerning this clonotype: Germline is not matched at one junction end, which may reflect a read error.

Amplified regions were TCR beta CDR3 sequences from RNA transcripts. Using the HTBI primer set, a first-round RT-PCR was run on the TCR CDR3. Each CDR3 protein is one row after TCRdb ran MiXCR on the multiplex PCR reads. The repertoire holds around 600,000 distinct CDR3 sequences, with approximately 14% as singletons. The sequence derives from a woman in her twenties or thirties with Graves' hyperthyroidism. The material sequenced was blood.

The CDR3 loop reads CAGSLGSGNEQFF. DNA for the CDR3: TGTGCCGGCAGTTTAGGTAGTGGGAATGAGCAGTTCTTC. This sequence joins TRBV27 and TRBJ2-1; D gene ambiguous. In germline, CDR1 is MNHEY, CDR2 SMNVEV (reference sequence). The CDR3 consists of 13 residues.